This T cell receptor (beta chain) originates from a study of PD-1 blockade in classical Hodgkin lymphoma. Study-wide findings and caveats: Exclusion applied to patients who initiated nivolumab less than 1 year following ASCT.

Measured with immunoSEQ multiplex PCR; TCRdb has only the in-frame clones, and not every one. The sample includes 21,000 or so clones, about three quarters seen only once; the top ten take 40%. About this clone: Its cognate antigen is unknown.

Relapse after autologous stem cell transplantation occurred in every patient, and brentuximab vedotin exposure varied. Responses achieved at best were complete response, partial response or progressive disease. The germline gives CDR1 MNHEY, CDR2 SVGAGI. The junction had 4 bases not matched to a gene; V was cut back by 6 bases and J by 0 bases. The CDR3 length is 15 residues. The chain is built from TRBV6-5 and TRBJ1-3; 8 bases are shared with TRBD1. The material was peripheral blood mononuclear cells (PBMCs), obtained before the second cycle of nivolumab. This TCR derives from a human donor with classical Hodgkin lymphoma. CDR3 DNA sequence: TGTGCCAGCAGGGGGGACAGGAGCTCTGGAAACACCATATATTTT. Encoded protein: CASRGDRSSGNTIYF.